The clone carrying this T cell receptor beta chain was counted only a few times. Generated by immunoSEQ multiplex PCR, the TCRdb table keeps only in-frame clones and is missing some. The table has about 150,000 clones, roughly 85% seen once. The sample originates from a study of blood T cell repertoires in COVID-19. The germline V and J ends were trimmed by 2 bases and 3 bases, with 5 bases remaining between them. Germline values: CDR1 SGHDN, CDR2 FVKESK. The CDR3 has 12 residues. The sequence was obtained from a woman aged 55-69 years with COVID-19, enrolled during active disease. The rearrangement uses TRBV14 and TRBJ2-7; no reliable D call. The specimen was peripheral blood. The CDR3 protein is CASSQLYYEQYF. The CDR3 DNA is TGTGCCAGCAGCCAATTATACTACGAGCAGTACTTC.